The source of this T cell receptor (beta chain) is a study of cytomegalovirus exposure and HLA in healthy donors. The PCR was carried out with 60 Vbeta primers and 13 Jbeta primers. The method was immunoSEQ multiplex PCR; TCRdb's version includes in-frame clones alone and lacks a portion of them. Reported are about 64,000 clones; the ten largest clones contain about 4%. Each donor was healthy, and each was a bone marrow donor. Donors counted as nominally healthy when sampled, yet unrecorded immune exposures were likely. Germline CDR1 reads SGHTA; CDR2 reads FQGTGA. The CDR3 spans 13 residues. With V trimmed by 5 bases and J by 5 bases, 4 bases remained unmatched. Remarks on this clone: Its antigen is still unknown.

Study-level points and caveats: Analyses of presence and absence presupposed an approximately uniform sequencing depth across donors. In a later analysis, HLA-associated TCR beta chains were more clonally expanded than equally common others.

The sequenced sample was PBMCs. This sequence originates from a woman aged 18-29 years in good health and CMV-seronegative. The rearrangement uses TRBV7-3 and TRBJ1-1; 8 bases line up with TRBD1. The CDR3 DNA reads TGTGCCAGCAGCCAATACAGGGGGACTGAAGCTTTCTTT. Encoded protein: CASSQYRGTEAFF.